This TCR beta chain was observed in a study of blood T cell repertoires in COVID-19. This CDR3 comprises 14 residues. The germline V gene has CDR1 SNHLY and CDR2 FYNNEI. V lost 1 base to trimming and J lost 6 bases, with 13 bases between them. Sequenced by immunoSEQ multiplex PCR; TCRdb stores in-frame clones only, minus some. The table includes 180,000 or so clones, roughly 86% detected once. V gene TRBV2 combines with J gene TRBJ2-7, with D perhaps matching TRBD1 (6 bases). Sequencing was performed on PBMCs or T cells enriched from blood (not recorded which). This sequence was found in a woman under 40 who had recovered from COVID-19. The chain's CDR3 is CASSEETGTGEQYF. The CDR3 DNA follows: TGTGCCAGCAGTGAAGAAACAGGGACGGGCGAGCAGTACTTC.